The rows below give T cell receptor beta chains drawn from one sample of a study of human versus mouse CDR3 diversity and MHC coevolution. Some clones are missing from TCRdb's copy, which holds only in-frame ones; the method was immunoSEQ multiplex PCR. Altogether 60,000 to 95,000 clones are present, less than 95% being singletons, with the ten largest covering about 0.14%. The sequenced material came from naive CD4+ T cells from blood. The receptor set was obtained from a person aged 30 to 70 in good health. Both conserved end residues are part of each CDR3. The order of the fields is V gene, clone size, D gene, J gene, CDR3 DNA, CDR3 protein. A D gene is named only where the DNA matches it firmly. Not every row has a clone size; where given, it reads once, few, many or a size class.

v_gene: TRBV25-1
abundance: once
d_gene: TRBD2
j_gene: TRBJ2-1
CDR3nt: TGTGCCAGCAGTGAATTTGGGGCCGGGACTAGCGGCAATGAGCAGTTCTTC
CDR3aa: CASSEFGAGTSGNEQFF

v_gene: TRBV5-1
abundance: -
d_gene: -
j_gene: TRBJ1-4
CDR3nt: TGCGCCAGCAGCTTGGATCCAGGGTTCGATGAAAAACTGTTTTTT
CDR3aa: CASSLDPGFDEKLFF

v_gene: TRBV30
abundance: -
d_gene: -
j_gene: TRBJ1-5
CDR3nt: TGTGCCTGGAGTTACACTAGCAATCAGCCCCAGCATTTT
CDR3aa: CAWSYTSNQPQHF

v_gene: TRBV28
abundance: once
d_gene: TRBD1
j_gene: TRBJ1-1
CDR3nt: TGTGCCAGTCAGGGGGCCGATATTGTGAACACTGAAGCTTTCTTT
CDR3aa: CASQGADIVNTEAFF

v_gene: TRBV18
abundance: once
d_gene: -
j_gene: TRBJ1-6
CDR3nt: TGTGCCAGCTCACCCGCGGAGGCAGTACCCCTCCACTTT
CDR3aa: CASSPAEAVPLHF

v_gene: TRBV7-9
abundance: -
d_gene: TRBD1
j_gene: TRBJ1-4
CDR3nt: TGTGCCAGCAGCTTAGTGACGGGACAGGGGAACGAAAAACTGTTTTTT
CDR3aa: CASSLVTGQGNEKLFF

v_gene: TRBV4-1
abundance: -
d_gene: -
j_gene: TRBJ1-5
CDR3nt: TGCGCCAGCAGCCAAGTCTTTCTAAGACAGCGCAATCAGCCCCAGCATTTT
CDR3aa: CASSQVFLRQRNQPQHF

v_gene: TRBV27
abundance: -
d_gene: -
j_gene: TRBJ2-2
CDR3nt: TGTGCCAGCAGTTCGTATTTGGGCCTCGGGGAGCTGTTTTTT
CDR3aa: CASSSYLGLGELFF

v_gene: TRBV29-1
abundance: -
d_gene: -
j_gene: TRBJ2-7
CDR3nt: TGCAGCGTTCAGGTAGTACAGCACGAGCAGTACTTC
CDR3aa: CSVQVVQHEQYF

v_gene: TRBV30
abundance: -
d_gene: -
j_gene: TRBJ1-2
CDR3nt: TGTGCCCTGCAGTCTCCAGGCAACTATGGCTACACCTTC
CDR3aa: CALQSPGNYGYTF

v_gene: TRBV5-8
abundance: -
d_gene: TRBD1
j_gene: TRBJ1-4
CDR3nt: TGTGCCAGCAGCCTTACAGGGGAAGGAACTAATGAAAAACTGTTTTTT
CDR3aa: CASSLTGEGTNEKLFF

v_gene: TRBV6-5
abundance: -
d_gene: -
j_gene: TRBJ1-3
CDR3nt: TGTGCCAGCAGCCCCCGGGGAAACACCATATATTTT
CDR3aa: CASSPRGNTIYF

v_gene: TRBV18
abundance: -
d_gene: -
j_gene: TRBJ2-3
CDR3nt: TGTGCCAGCTTGGACGGGAGCGGGACAGATACGCAGTATTTT
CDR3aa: CASLDGSGTDTQYF

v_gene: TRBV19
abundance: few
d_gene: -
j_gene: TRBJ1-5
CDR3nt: TGTGCCAGTAGTATAGTCAGGGATTCGAGCAATCAGCCCCAGCATTTT
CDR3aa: CASSIVRDSSNQPQHF

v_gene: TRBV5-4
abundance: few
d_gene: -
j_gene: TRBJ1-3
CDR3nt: TGTGCCAGCAGCCGACCCCAGGGGTCCTCTGGAAACACCATATATTTT
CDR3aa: CASSRPQGSSGNTIYF

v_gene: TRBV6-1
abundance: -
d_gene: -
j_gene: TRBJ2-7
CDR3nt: TGTGCCAGCAGTGAACGTGCTAGTGGCTACGAGCAGTACTTC
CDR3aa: CASSERASGYEQYF

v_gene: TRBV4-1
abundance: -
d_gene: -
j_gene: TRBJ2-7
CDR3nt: TGCGCCAGCAGCCCTACAAGGCCACCACAGGGCGGGTCCAACCTATTTGCCTACGAGCAGTACTTC
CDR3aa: CASSPTRPPQGGSNLFAYEQYF

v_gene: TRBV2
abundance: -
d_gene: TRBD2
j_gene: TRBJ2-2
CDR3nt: TGTGCCAGCAGTCAAGGGGTAGCGGGGGAGGTCGACACCGGGGAGCTGTTTTTT
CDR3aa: CASSQGVAGEVDTGELFF

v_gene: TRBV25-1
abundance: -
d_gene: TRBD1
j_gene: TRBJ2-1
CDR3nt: TGTGCCAGCAGTGGGAGCGAGGGACAGGGATCCTACAATGAGCAGTTCTTC
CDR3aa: CASSGSEGQGSYNEQFF

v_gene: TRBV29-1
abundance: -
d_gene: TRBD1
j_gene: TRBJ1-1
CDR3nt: TGCAGCGTTGATACAGGACAGGTCACTGAAGCTTTCTTT
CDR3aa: CSVDTGQVTEAFF

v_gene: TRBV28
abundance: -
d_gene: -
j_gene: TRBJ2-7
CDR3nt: TGTGCCAGCAGTCCTCCATACAGGGTCCACGAGCAGTACTTC
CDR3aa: CASSPPYRVHEQYF

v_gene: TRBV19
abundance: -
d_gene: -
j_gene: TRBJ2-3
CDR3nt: TGTGCCAGTAGTATTAATAGGGGGTTGGATACGCAGTATTTT
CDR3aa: CASSINRGLDTQYF

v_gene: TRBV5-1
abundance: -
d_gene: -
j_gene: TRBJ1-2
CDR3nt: TGCGCCAGCAGCTTGAGCGACAGGAACTATGGCTACACCTTC
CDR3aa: CASSLSDRNYGYTF

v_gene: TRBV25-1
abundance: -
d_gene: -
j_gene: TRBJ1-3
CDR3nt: TGTGCCAGCAGTGAGGCGGGATCTGGAAACACCATATATTTT
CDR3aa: CASSEAGSGNTIYF

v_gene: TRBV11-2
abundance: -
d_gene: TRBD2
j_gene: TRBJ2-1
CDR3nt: TGTGCCAGCAGCCCCGGTCTAGCGGGGGGCAACTACAATGAGCAGTTCTTC
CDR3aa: CASSPGLAGGNYNEQFF

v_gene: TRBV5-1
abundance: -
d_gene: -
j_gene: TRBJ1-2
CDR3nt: TGCGCCAGCAGCTTGGACAGCCGAGCTAACTATGGCTACACCTTC
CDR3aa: CASSLDSRANYGYTF

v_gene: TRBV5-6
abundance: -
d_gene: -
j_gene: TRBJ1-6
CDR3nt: TGTGCCAGCGGTCTCCTCGGGGGAAGCTCCTATAATTCACCCCTCCACTTT
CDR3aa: CASGLLGGSSYNSPLHF

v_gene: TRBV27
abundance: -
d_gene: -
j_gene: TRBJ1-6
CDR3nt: TGTGCCAGTAGACAGAGCTCCTATAATTCACCCCTCCACTTT
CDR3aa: CASRQSSYNSPLHF

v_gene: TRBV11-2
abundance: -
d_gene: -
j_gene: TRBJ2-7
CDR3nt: TGTGCCAGCAGCTTCGAGAGGAGCAGGTCGGGGTGGTACTACGAGCAGTACTTC
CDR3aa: CASSFERSRSGWYYEQYF

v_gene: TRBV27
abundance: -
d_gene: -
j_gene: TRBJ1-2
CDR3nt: TGTGCCAGCAGTTTATCCGCTAACTATGGCTACACCTTC
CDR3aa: CASSLSANYGYTF

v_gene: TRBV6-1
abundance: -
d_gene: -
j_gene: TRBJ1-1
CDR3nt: TGTGCCAGCACTAGACAGCGGAACACTGAAGCTTTCTTT
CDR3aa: CASTRQRNTEAFF

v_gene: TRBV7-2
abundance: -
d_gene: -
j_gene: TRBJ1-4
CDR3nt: TGTGCCAGCAGCCTAGGGGTTTCGGGACAAGGAAATGAAAAACTGTTTTTT
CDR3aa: CASSLGVSGQGNEKLFF